The rows below give T cell receptor beta chains drawn from one sample of a study of response to subunit inactivated influenza vaccine. In TCRdb, the RT-PCR reads were re-called with MiXCR into one record per CDR3 protein. The profile shows a few hundred thousand distinct CDR3 sequences, approximately 14% of them singletons. The sequencing here drew on PBMCs from blood, taken 11 to 12 days after vaccination. The receptors derive from a man in his fifties who received an inactivated influenza vaccine. Both conserved end residues are part of each CDR3. D genes are given only for firm matches. The listing skips clone size in some rows; elsewhere it reads once, few, many or a size class.

NA	TRBV28	NA	TRBJ1-5	TGTGCCAGCATACCGGGTCCCAATCAGCCCCAGCATTTT	CASIPGPNQPQHF
few	TRBV5-1	NA	TRBJ1-4	TGCGCCAGCAGCGAAAACCGGGACTTAAGGGGCGAAAAACTGTTTTTT	CASSENRDLRGEKLFF
NA	TRBV29-1	TRBD2	TRBJ2-7	TGCGGCGCCCAGACTAGCAGGAAAAACGAGCAGTACTTC	CGAQTSRKNEQYF
NA	TRBV15	TRBD2	TRBJ2-3	TGTGCCACCAGTCCCGGACTAGTAGTGGGATTTGTAGATACGCAGTATTTT	CATSPGLVVGFVDTQYF
NA	TRBV4-3	TRBD1	TRBJ2-5	TGCGCCAGCAGCCAGAGATCACAGGGGGCGTTCGAGACCCAGTACTTC	CASSQRSQGAFETQYF
NA	TRBV18	NA	TRBJ2-7	TGTGCCAGCTCAGCCTCTCAGGGGACCTACGAGCAGTACTTC	CASSASQGTYEQYF
many	TRBV5-1	NA	TRBJ1-1	TGCGCCAGCAGCTCCGACGGTACCGTGGGCACTGAAGCTTTCTTT	CASSSDGTVGTEAFF
NA	TRBV6-1	NA	TRBJ1-1	TGTGCCAGCATACGATCTCTAGCGGAGTCTGAAGCTTTCTTT	CASIRSLAESEAFF
NA	TRBV11-2	NA	TRBJ2-1	TGTGCCAGCAGCTTAATCGGTGAGCAGTTCTTC	CASSLIGEQFF
NA	TRBV7-9	TRBD2	TRBJ2-1	TGTGCCAGCAGCTTAAATAGCGGGGGAGGGATCTTC	CASSLNSGGGIF
NA	TRBV12-3/TRBV12-4	TRBD2	TRBJ2-5	TGTGCCAGCAGACCGGGGACTAGGATGACCCAGTACTTC	CASRPGTRMTQYF
few	TRBV20-1	TRBD2	TRBJ2-5	TGCAGTGCTAGACCTAGCGGGACCTTCCAAGAGACCCAGTACTTC	CSARPSGTFQETQYF
few	TRBV29-1	TRBD1	TRBJ1-1	TGCAGCGTTGAAGCGTATAGGGGGCGTCGCACTGAAGCTTTCTTT	CSVEAYRGRRTEAFF
many	TRBV5-1	NA	TRBJ2-1	TGCGCCAGCAGCGAGCCCGCCCTCGGCGAGTTCTTC	CASSEPALGEFF
few	TRBV15	NA	TRBJ2-5	TGTGCCACCAGCCGACAGGGAGGAGAGACCCAGTACTTC	CATSRQGGETQYF
few	TRBV10-3	TRBD1	TRBJ2-1	TGTGCCATCAGGGAGGGGACAGGGTTACATGAGCAGTTCTTC	CAIREGTGLHEQFF
NA	TRBV5-1	TRBD1	TRBJ1-1	TGCGCCAGCAGCCCGACAGGGGGTTTTGAAGCTTTCTTT	CASSPTGGFEAFF
many	TRBV5-1	NA	TRBJ2-1	TGCGCCAGCAGCTTGGCTACGTACAATGAGCAGTTCTTC	CASSLATYNEQFF
NA	TRBV11-2	NA	TRBJ2-1	TGTGCCAGCAGCTTAAGGGGGGGCCTCGGCAATGAGCAGTTCTTC	CASSLRGGLGNEQFF
NA	TRBV5-1	TRBD1	TRBJ2-1	TGCGCCAGCAGCACACAGGGGGCGGGTTACAATGAGCAGTTCTTC	CASSTQGAGYNEQFF
NA	TRBV19	NA	TRBJ1-1	TGTGCCAGTAGTCCCCAACGAGGGGGGATTCCCACTGAAGCTTTCTTT	CASSPQRGGIPTEAFF
NA	TRBV7-9	NA	TRBJ2-1	TGTGCCAGCAGCTTAGCGAAGGATGAGCAGTTCTTC	CASSLAKDEQFF
many	TRBV18	NA	TRBJ2-7	TGTGCCAGCTCACCGTCCCGGAGCTCCTACGAGCAGTACTTC	CASSPSRSSYEQYF
few	TRBV6-5	TRBD1	TRBJ1-3	TGTGCCAGCAGTTACTCGGCGACAGGGGCTGGAAACACCATATATTTT	CASSYSATGAGNTIYF
NA	TRBV5-1	TRBD1	TRBJ1-6	TGCGCCAGCAGCCCGACAGGGGAAGGTTCACCCCTCCGCTTT	CASSPTGEGSPLRF
NA	TRBV7-9	NA	TRBJ2-3	TGTGCCAGCAGTACCGGGACTGACCACACAGATACGCAGTATTTT	CASSTGTDHTDTQYF
few	TRBV10-3	NA	TRBJ2-7	TGTGCCATCAGTGAAGGTGGCTCCTACGAGCAGTACTTC	CAISEGGSYEQYF
few	TRBV5-1	NA	TRBJ2-2	TGCGCCAGCAGCGTCCGGACAGAGAACACCGGGGAGCTGTTTTTT	CASSVRTENTGELFF
NA	TRBV28	NA	TRBJ2-2	TGTGCCAGCCGACCCCCGATAGACAGGATAACGAACACCGGGGAGCTGTTTTTT	CASRPPIDRITNTGELFF
NA	TRBV5-1	NA	TRBJ1-6	TGCGCCAGCACCCCAGGCGCGCAGACCTATAATTCACCCCTCCACTTT	CASTPGAQTYNSPLHF
few	TRBV20-1	NA	TRBJ1-1	TGCAGTGCTAGTCGGGGTGGGGTGACAAACACTGAAGCTTTCTTT	CSASRGGVTNTEAFF
NA	TRBV7-9	NA	TRBJ2-7	TGTGCCAGCAGCTCTCGAACCGGACGGGCCGAGCAGTACTTC	CASSSRTGRAEQYF
NA	TRBV6-1	NA	TRBJ2-2	TGTGCCAGCAGAGACGACAGGAACACCGGGGAGCTGTTTTTT	CASRDDRNTGELFF
NA	TRBV29-1	NA	TRBJ1-1	TGCAGCGTTTCTCGTCGGGGCCCAGGCACTGAAGCTTTCTTT	CSVSRRGPGTEAFF
many	TRBV7-2	NA	TRBJ2-1	TGTGCCAGCAGCTTAGTTGGGGGCAATGAGCAGTTCTTC	CASSLVGGNEQFF
few	TRBV27	TRBD1	TRBJ1-6	TGTGCCAGCAGTTTAATTTCCGGGACAGGGGTGGCACCCCTCCACTTT	CASSLISGTGVAPLHF
few	TRBV5-1	NA	TRBJ2-2	TGCGCCAGCAGCTTGGTCGGGACACCCGCCACCGGGGAGCTGTTTTTT	CASSLVGTPATGELFF
NA	TRBV7-9	NA	TRBJ2-7	TGTGCCAGCATCTTAGGCCTAACTGCAGACGGGCCCTACGAGCAGTACTTC	CASILGLTADGPYEQYF
NA	TRBV6-5	NA	TRBJ1-4	TGTGCCAGCAGTTACACGGGGGGAACTAATGAAAAACTGTTTTTT	CASSYTGGTNEKLFF
many	TRBV6-1	TRBD2	TRBJ2-7	TGTGCCAGCGGCGGACTAGCGGAGATCTACGAGCAGTACTTC	CASGGLAEIYEQYF
NA	TRBV6-2/TRBV6-3	TRBD2	TRBJ2-7	TGTGCCAGCAGTATACCGGGACTAGCGGGAAGTGAGCAGTACTTC	CASSIPGLAGSEQYF
NA	TRBV9	TRBD2	TRBJ2-3	TGTGCCAGCAGCGTAGGGCGGGAGGTGGGCACAGATACGCAGTATTTT	CASSVGREVGTDTQYF
NA	TRBV6-5	NA	TRBJ2-3	TGTGCCAGCGGGGAGTGGGATACGCAGTATTTT	CASGEWDTQYF
NA	TRBV7-9	NA	TRBJ1-2	TGTGCCAGCAGCGGGGGGGTAGGCTATGGCTACACCTTC	CASSGGVGYGYTF
NA	TRBV7-9	NA	TRBJ1-1	TGTGCCAGCAGCGCCCCGGTATTAGCTGAAGCTTTCTTT	CASSAPVLAEAFF
NA	TRBV28	TRBD2	TRBJ2-7	TGTGCCAGCAGATCCACTAGCGGGAGGAACTACGAGCAGTACTTC	CASRSTSGRNYEQYF
NA	TRBV20-1	TRBD2	TRBJ2-1	TGCTGTGCTAGAGCCCCTACTAGCGGGAGAGTCAATGAGCAGTTCTTC	CCARAPTSGRVNEQFF
few	TRBV14	TRBD1	TRBJ2-1	TGTGCCAGCCTATTTAGGGACAGGGGTTACAATGAGCAGTTCTTC	CASLFRDRGYNEQFF
NA	TRBV25-1	NA	TRBJ2-2	TGTGCCAGCAGTGATGGGTTGGGACGGAAATCCGGGGAGCTGTTTTTT	CASSDGLGRKSGELFF
few	TRBV28	NA	TRBJ1-2	TGTGCCAGCCGGGCTTTCTATGGCTACACCTTC	CASRAFYGYTF
many	TRBV20-1	NA	TRBJ2-3	TGCAGTGCATTGGACACGCTCGGGCGCGATACGCAGTATTTT	CSALDTLGRDTQYF
NA	TRBV7-9	TRBD2	TRBJ2-6	TGTGCCAGCAGCTTAGCGGGGGGGATCTCTGGGGCCAACGTCCTGACTTTC	CASSLAGGISGANVLTF
many	TRBV4-1	TRBD1	TRBJ1-4	TGCGCCAGCAGCCTCGGACAGGCAACTAATGAAAAACTGTTTTTT	CASSLGQATNEKLFF
NA	TRBV11-2	TRBD2	TRBJ2-1	TGTGCCAGCAGCTCGGGAGGCGATGAGCAGTTCTTC	CASSSGGDEQFF
NA	TRBV10-3	TRBD1	TRBJ2-3	TGTGCCATCAGAATGACAGGGGGCGCAGATACGCAGTATTTT	CAIRMTGGADTQYF